This T cell receptor beta chain is from a study of blood T cell repertoires in COVID-19. The authors' processing: Reference gene primer amplification yielded estimated nucleated cell counts. Sequencing used immunoSEQ multiplex PCR; TCRdb keeps in-frame clones, though not all of them. The DNA was the basis for D and trimming; V, J and clone size are from that table. The sample has about 240,000 clones, about 89% seen once; the top ten hold 4.1%. The participants were between 18 and 89 years old and came from about two dozen US areas. Grouping used clinical history reported by participants in a survey and questionnaire. CDR3 length equals 14 residues. V was cut by 1 base and J by 2 bases, with 8 bases left in between. CDR1 is SGHTA and CDR2 is FQGNSA in the germline V gene.

Sequencing was done on a sample of PBMCs or T cells enriched from blood (not recorded which). The TCR was taken from a woman in her twenties or thirties who had recovered from COVID-19. The genes are TRBV7-2 and TRBJ1-2; no definite D call. For the CDR3, the DNA is TGTGCCAGCAGCTTAGTGAAGGAGAACTATGGCTACACCTTC. This gives the protein CASSLVKENYGYTF.